The 18 T cell receptor beta chains below come from one sample, sequenced in a study of T cell repertoires in cytomegalovirus infection. The antigens for these receptors are not known. MiXCR, run by TCRdb on the reads, gives a single entry per CDR3 protein. Among approximately 730,000 distinct CDR3 sequences listed, roughly 33% were seen once. Sequencing was performed on cultured PBMCs, taken from culture after CMV antigen stimulation. These receptors were obtained from a human donor in good health (CMV status not recorded). Some clones in this sample may be carry-over from other donors' samples.

The rearrangement links TRBV6-6 to TRBJ2-1; D uncertain. This CDR3 is built from 12 residues. V gave up 6 bases and J gave up 8 bases, with 11 bases separating them. CDR1 and CDR2 from the germline V gene are MNHNY and SVGAGI (reference sequence). The CDR3 DNA follows: TGTGCCAGCAGAAATCACAACGATGAGCAGTTCTTC. Translation: CASRNHNDEQFF.

The gene calls are TRBV12-5 and TRBJ2-1; 8 nucleotides align to TRBD2. This CDR3 region has 18 residues. The germline gives CDR1 LGHNT, CDR2 FRNRAP. V was clipped by 0 bases and J by 1 base; unmatched bases: 8. The CDR3 nucleotides are TGTGCTAGTGGTTTGGTACTGAGCGGGAGAGGATCCTACAATGAGCAGTTCTTC. The encoded protein is CASGLVLSGRGSYNEQFF.

This clonotype was seen repeatedly, ten times or more. The chain links TRBV7-2 to TRBJ1-5; TRBD1 aligns across 7 bases. The junction had 12 bases not matched to a gene; V was cut back by 5 bases and J by 2 bases. The CDR3 has 17 amino acids. Germline V gene data show CDR1 as SGHTA and CDR2 as FQGNSA. In DNA, the CDR3 is TGTGCCAGCAGCCGAGACAGGGAGCCAGGGCGCAATCAGCCCCAGCATTTT. It yields the protein CASSRDREPGRNQPQHF.

This clonotype was seen more than once but under ten times. This sequence joins TRBV10-3 and TRBJ2-3; 7 bases line up with TRBD2. This CDR3 has 15 amino acids. After removal of 2 bases from V and 8 bases from J, the junction contained 10 bases not matched to a gene. The germline CDR1 and CDR2 sequences are ENHRY and SYGVKD. CDR3 nucleotide sequence: TGTGCCATCAGTGAGCGCGCGGGAGAAGGTGGTACGCAGTATTTT. The encoded protein is CAISERAGEGGTQYF.

The chain uses TRBV5-6 and TRBJ2-7; D possibly uses TRBD1 or TRBD2 (5 bases each). CDR3 length: 13 amino acids. CDR1 is SGHDT, CDR2 YYEEEE, per germline. Trimming shortened V by 4 bases and J by 5 bases, and 13 bases separated the two germline ends. The CDR3 nucleotides are TGTGCCAGCAGCCGCTGGGGGAAAAACGAGCAGTACTTC. Its translation is CASSRWGKNEQYF.

The chain uses TRBV7-2 and TRBJ2-3; D is unclear. The germline CDR1 and CDR2 sequences are SGHTA and FQGNSA. This CDR3 has 14 amino acids. Trimming took 0 bases from V and 6 from J, leaving 10 bases between them. CDR3 loop: CASSLAGWSDTQYF. The CDR3 DNA sequence: TGTGCCAGCAGCTTAGCGGGTTGGTCGGATACGCAGTATTTT.

This sequence joins TRBV2 and TRBJ1-6; 7 nucleotides align to TRBD1. This CDR3 is 14 amino acids long. V lost 6 bases to trimming and J lost 16 bases; unmatched junction nucleotides: 15. Germline assignment: CDR1 SNHLY and CDR2 FYNNEI. The CDR3 loop reads CASRRQGFVSILHF. In DNA, the CDR3 is TGTGCCAGCAGACGACAGGGTTTTGTCTCAATTCTCCACTTT.

This rearrangement joins TRBV20-1 to TRBJ1-2; 7 bases map to TRBD1. Per germline, CDR1 DFQATT and CDR2 SNEGSKA (reference sequence). This CDR3 spans 14 amino acids. V shed 6 bases and J 7 bases; nucleotides not matched to a gene: 14. Written as DNA, the CDR3 is TGCAGTGCCCCAAGCCGACAGGGAGGAAGTGGCTACACCTTC. Amino acid sequence: CSAPSRQGGSGYTF.

This clonotype has more than one count but fewer than ten. The chain couples TRBV7-8 to TRBJ2-1, with 10 bases matching TRBD2. V shed 0 bases and J 0 bases; nucleotides not matched to a gene: 14. The length of the CDR3 is 21 residues. Germline V lookup: CDR1 SGHVS, CDR2 FQNEAQ. CDR3 bases: TGTGCCAGCAGCTTAGCATTCCTAGCGGGAGAGGTAGTTAGCTCCTACAATGAGCAGTTCTTC. It translates to CASSLAFLAGEVVSSYNEQFF.

The rearrangement joins TRBV6-6 to TRBJ1-1; D might be TRBD1 (5 bases). The CDR3 covers 16 residues. Germline V CDR1 and CDR2: MNHNY, SVGAGI (reference sequence). V lost 5 bases and J lost 4, with 20 bases in between. CDR3 sequence (DNA): TGTGCCAGCAGTCGGGGGGAAGGGGCCGGGAGCACTGAAGCTTTCTTT. Translation: CASSRGEGAGSTEAFF.

This clonotype was seen at least ten times. V gene TRBV10-3 combines with J gene TRBJ1-1; D uncertain. The CDR3 is 12 residues long. The germline gives CDR1 ENHRY, CDR2 SYGVKD. Trimming shortened V by 5 bases and J by 5 bases, and 9 bases separated the two germline ends. This chain's CDR3 is CAISRGGTEAFF. For the CDR3, the DNA is TGTGCCATCAGTCGGGGAGGTACTGAAGCTTTCTTT.

This chain links TRBV12-3 or TRBV12-4 with TRBJ2-4, with D perhaps TRBD1 (6 bases). Trimming stripped 5 bases from V and 8 bases from J, with 13 bases between. This CDR3 contains 13 residues. CDR3: CASSRNRVDIQYF. CDR3 bases: TGTGCCAGCAGTAGGAACAGGGTTGACATTCAGTACTTC.

CDR3 sequence reads: CASSGFRNEQFF. The CDR3 DNA sequence: TGTGCCAGCAGCGGGTTTAGGAATGAGCAGTTCTTC. The chain recombines TRBV7-6 with TRBJ2-1; D unresolved. The V and J ends lost 5 bases and 7 bases respectively, with 9 bases between them. CDR1 and CDR2 from the germline V gene are SGHVS and FNYEAQ. This CDR3 spans 12 amino acids.

J is TRBJ1-1 and V is TRBV6-7, with D possibly being TRBD1 (6 bases). TRBV6-7 is annotated as an ORF whose role is uncertain. The CDR3 is 15 residues long. The V end was cut by 0 bases, the J end by 1 base, with 9 bases between. The CDR3 region has the DNA TGTGCCAGCAGTTACTCGGGGGGCCAGAACACTGAAGCTTTCTTT. Translated: CASSYSGGQNTEAFF.

This clonotype was picked up many times. The genes are TRBV11-2 and TRBJ2-1; D is unclear. The CDR3 spans 14 residues. Trimming took 0 bases from V and 4 from J, leaving 7 bases between them. CDR1 is SGHAT, CDR2 FQNNGV, per germline. Here the CDR3 reads CASSLEGPYNEQFF. CDR3 DNA sequence: TGTGCCAGCAGCTTAGAAGGGCCGTACAATGAGCAGTTCTTC.

CDR3 amino acids: CASSIGRASGNTIYF. CDR3 sequence (DNA): TGTGCCAGTAGTATTGGGCGGGCCTCTGGAAACACCATATATTTT. V and J are TRBV19 and TRBJ1-3; the D is unclear. Germline V gives CDR1 LNHDA, CDR2 SQIVND (reference sequence). The CDR3 contains 15 residues. Trimming shortened V by 3 bases and J by 0 bases, and 9 bases separated the two germline ends.

Only a few counts were recorded for this clonotype. The chain recombines TRBV28 with TRBJ1-5, with D unclear. The V and J ends lost 5 bases and 5 bases respectively, with 19 bases between them. This CDR3 is built from 16 residues. Germline lookup yields CDR1 MDHEN and CDR2 SYDVKM. CDR3 protein: CASSPGFPTRDQPQHF. CDR3 coding DNA: TGTGCCAGCAGTCCCGGGTTCCCCACGAGGGATCAGCCCCAGCATTTT.

This rearrangement joins TRBV5-6 to TRBJ2-7; D assignment may be TRBD1 or TRBD2 (5 bases each). Deletions cut 6 bases from V and 5 bases from J, with 24 bases between. The CDR3 has 16 amino acids. Per the germline V gene, CDR1 is SGHDT and CDR2 is YYEEEE. CDR3 sequence: CASTSRRTPIRNEQYF. Here the CDR3 DNA reads TGTGCCAGCACCTCGAGGAGGACACCCATTAGGAACGAGCAGTACTTC. Filled out from reference TRBV5-6 and TRBJ2-7, the complete variable domain reads DAGVTQSPTHLIKTRGQQVTLRCSPKSGHDTVSWYQQALGQGPQFIFQYYEEEERQRGNFPDRFSGHQFPNYSSELNVNALLLGDSALYLCASTSRRTPIRNEQYFGPGTRLTVT.